The following is a T cell receptor beta chain sequence with its context. In the original workflow: Amplified reference gene primers provided the basis for estimating nucleated cell counts. TCRdb's copy holds only in-frame clones and misses some; the assay was immunoSEQ multiplex PCR. That table gives V, J and clone size, and the DNA gave D and trimming. The profile shows about 180,000 clones, 80% to 90% of them singletons. This sample is drawn from a study of blood T cell repertoires in COVID-19. On the study more broadly: Italy, Spain and the United States were the sources of the convalescent and acute COVID-19 samples. T cells, B-cell-depleted T cells, or PBMCs supplied cDNA or gDNA.

Sequenced: peripheral blood. The source is a man aged 50 to 59 with active or convalescent COVID-19.

CDR3 protein: CASSRPTEAGELFF. CDR3 DNA sequence: TGTGCCAGCAGCAGGCCGACGGAGGCCGGGGAGCTGTTTTTT. This chain links TRBV7-9 with TRBJ2-2; maybe TRBD2 (5 bases). Germline CDR1 and CDR2: SEHNR and FQNEAQ (reference sequence). With 5 bases removed from V and 6 bases from J, the gap between germline ends came to 13 bases. The CDR3 is 14 residues long.